The rows below give T cell receptor beta chains drawn from one sample of a study of OX40 agonist ivuxolimab in advanced cancers. Repertoires were generated with immunoSEQ multiplex PCR, while TCRdb's copy carries only in-frame clones and drops some. Counted here are 45,000 to 55,000 clones, approximately 88% occurring once; the ten biggest clones make up 3.4%. This specimen consisted of CD4+ or CD8+ T cells sorted from blood, obtained in a trial of the OX40 agonist ivuxolimab. Source of these receptors: an adult with an advanced solid tumor such as melanoma, head and neck, liver or kidney cancer. CDR3s include the opening cysteine and the closing phenylalanine or tryptophan. A D gene is named only where the DNA matches it firmly.

TRBJ1-3 | TRBV9 | . | CASSAETGGNTIYF | TGTGCCAGCAGCGCGGAAACGGGGGGAAACACCATATATTTT
TRBJ2-7 | TRBV5-4 | . | CASSYDSYEQYF | TGTGCCAGCAGCTATGACAGCTACGAGCAGTACTTC
TRBJ1-1 | TRBV6-6 | . | CASMKGNTEAFF | TGTGCCAGCATGAAGGGTAACACTGAAGCTTTCTTT
TRBJ2-1 | TRBV7-9 | . | CASGTPPNNEQFF | TGTGCCAGCGGGACTCCTCCTAACAATGAGCAGTTCTTC
TRBJ1-4 | TRBV19 | . | CASTSLGSSTNEKLFF | TGTGCCAGTACTTCTCTAGGGAGCTCGACTAATGAAAAACTGTTTTTT
TRBJ1-6 | TRBV6-5 | TRBD1 | CASSSQPTGGNSPLHF | TGTGCCAGCAGTTCCCAACCGACAGGGGGCAATTCACCCCTCCACTTT
TRBJ1-6 | TRBV28 | . | CASHSPSGEAKSPLHF | TGTGCCAGTCACTCACCCTCCGGAGAGGCAAAGTCACCCCTCCACTTT
TRBJ2-7 | TRBV7-9 | . | CASSLSGVSSYEQYF | TGTGCCAGCAGCTTATCCGGGGTTAGCTCCTACGAGCAGTACTTC
TRBJ1-5 | TRBV12-5 | . | CASGLDGAPGQPQHF | TGTGCTAGTGGTTTGGACGGGGCTCCCGGGCAGCCCCAGCATTTT
TRBJ2-5 | TRBV18 | . | CASSQGFETQYF | TGTGCCAGCTCACAGGGGTTCGAGACCCAGTACTTC